The 8 T cell receptor beta chains reported below all come from one sample, sequenced in a study of cytomegalovirus exposure and HLA in healthy donors (dated by TCRdb to about 2017). Library preparation used the immunoSEQ multiplex PCR assay. For the multiplex PCR, a mixture combining 60 forward primers for TCR Vbeta segments and 13 reverse primers for TCR Jbeta segments was used. TCRdb took over this immuneACCESS table, retaining in-frame rearrangements with V and J assigned. Such tables are incomplete; in checked studies, under half of the missing clones stem from an unresolved V gene, and the remainder is unexplained. For this sample the table gives about 180,000 clones, of which more than 65% were detected only once. The top ten hold roughly 1.2% of the sample. Sequencing used PBMCs. The receptors stem from a girl under 10 years old in good health and CMV-seropositive.

The chain recombines TRBV18 with TRBJ2-2; D gene uncertain. Trimming stripped 2 bases from V and 3 bases from J, with 4 bases between. Germline CDR1 KGHSH, CDR2 LQKENI. The CDR3 spans 13 residues. The CDR3: CASSPEHTGELFF. The CDR3 DNA follows: TGTGCCAGCTCACCAGAGCACACCGGGGAGCTGTTTTTT.

The V call is TRBV5-1, the J call TRBJ2-5; 12 bases agree with TRBD2. Germline CDR1 and CDR2: SGHRS and YFSETQ. The CDR3 totals 14 residues. V was pared by 4 bases and J by 5 bases, with 3 bases of the junction left unmatched. The CDR3 sequence is CASSLTSGSETQYF. CDR3 DNA sequence: TGCGCCAGCAGCCTGACTAGCGGGAGTGAGACCCAGTACTTC.

About this clone: At the DNA level, this CDR3 is encoded by other sequences in the same sample as well. The chain has TRBV6-5 and TRBJ2-1, with no clear D. Germline V gives CDR1 MNHEY, CDR2 SVGAGI. This CDR3 region has 15 residues. The V and J ends lost 3 bases and 0 bases respectively, with 9 bases between them. The CDR3 sequence is CASSYGGSSYNEQFF. The CDR3 region has the DNA TGTGCCAGCAGTTATGGCGGTAGCTCCTACAATGAGCAGTTCTTC.

The chain links TRBV5-6 to TRBJ2-7; TRBD2 matches at 10 bases. This CDR3 contains 16 residues. V trimming: 0 bases; J trimming: 2 bases; junction bases outside the gene matches: 5. CDR1 SGHDT and CDR2 YYEEEE come from the germline V gene. CDR3 residues: CASSLVAGGRPYEQYF. Here the CDR3 DNA reads TGTGCCAGCAGCTTGGTAGCGGGGGGCCGGCCCTACGAGCAGTACTTC.

V and J are TRBV10-1 and TRBJ2-3; D is unresolved. With 7 bases removed from V and 3 bases from J, the gap between germline ends came to 8 bases. Germline lookup yields CDR1 WNHNN and CDR2 SYGVQD (reference sequence). The CDR3 length is 12 residues. The DNA of the CDR3 is TGCGCCAGCATTTTTACAACAGATACGCAGTATTTT. Its translation is CASIFTTDTQYF.

The gene calls are TRBV9 and TRBJ2-7; possibly TRBD2 for D (5 bases). Trimming took 9 bases from V and 0 from J, leaving 13 bases between them. The CDR3 totals 13 residues. The germline V gene has CDR1 SGDLS and CDR2 YYNGEE. CDR3 amino acids: CATSDYSSYEQYF. DNA of the CDR3: TGTGCCACTTCAGACTATAGCTCCTACGAGCAGTACTTC. The full variable domain, its missing parts supplied by reference TRBV9 and TRBJ2-7, is DSGVTQTPKHLITATGQRVTLRCSPRSGDLSVYWYQQSLDQGLQFLIQYYNGEERAKGNILERFSAQQFPDLHSELNLSSLELGDSALYFCATSDYSSYEQYFGPGTRLTVT.

The chain couples TRBV7-3 to TRBJ2-3; the D gene is possibly TRBD2 (5 bases). CDR3 length equals 14 residues. Trimming left V 2 bases short and J 1 base short, with 7 bases between. Germline CDR1 reads SGHTA; CDR2 reads FQGTGA. The CDR3 loop is CASSLAGRTDTQYF. CDR3 DNA sequence: TGTGCCAGCAGCTTAGCGGGTCGCACAGATACGCAGTATTTT.

V and J are TRBV5-1 and TRBJ2-7; a possible D gene is TRBD2 (6 bases). Trimming removed 8 bases at V and 6 bases at J, with 12 bases between. The CDR3 runs to 11 residues. The germline gives CDR1 SGHRS, CDR2 YFSETQ. CDR3 DNA: TGCGCCAGTACGGAGGGGATCGAGCAGTACTTC. Its translation: CASTEGIEQYF.